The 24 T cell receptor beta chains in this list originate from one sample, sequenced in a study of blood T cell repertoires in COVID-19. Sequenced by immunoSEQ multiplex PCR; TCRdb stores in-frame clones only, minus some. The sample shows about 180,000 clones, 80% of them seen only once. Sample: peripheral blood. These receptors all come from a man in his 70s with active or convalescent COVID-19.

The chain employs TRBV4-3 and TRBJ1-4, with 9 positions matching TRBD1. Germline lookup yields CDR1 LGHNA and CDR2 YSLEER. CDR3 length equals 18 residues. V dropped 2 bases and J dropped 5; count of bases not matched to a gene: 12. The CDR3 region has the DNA TGCGCCAGCAGCCAAACTCGACAGGGGGTATCCCCGAATGAAAAACTGTTTTTT. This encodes CASSQTRQGVSPNEKLFF.

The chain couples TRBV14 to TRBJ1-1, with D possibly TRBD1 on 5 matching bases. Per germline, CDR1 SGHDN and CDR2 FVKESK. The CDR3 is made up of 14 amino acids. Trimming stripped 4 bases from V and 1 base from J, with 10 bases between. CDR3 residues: CASSRRQRNTEAFF. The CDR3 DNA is TGTGCCAGCAGCCGTCGACAGAGGAACACTGAAGCTTTCTTT.

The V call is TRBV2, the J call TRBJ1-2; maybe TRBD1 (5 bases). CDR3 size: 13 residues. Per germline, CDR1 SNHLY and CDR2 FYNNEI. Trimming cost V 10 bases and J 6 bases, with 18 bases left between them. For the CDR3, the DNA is TGTGCCATCAGGGATGCTAGAGATGATGGCTACACCTTC. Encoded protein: CAIRDARDDGYTF.

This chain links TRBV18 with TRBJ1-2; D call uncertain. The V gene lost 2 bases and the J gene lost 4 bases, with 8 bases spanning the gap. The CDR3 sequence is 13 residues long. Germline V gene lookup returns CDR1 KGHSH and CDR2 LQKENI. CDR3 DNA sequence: TGTGCCAGCTCACCAGAATCCGGCTATGGCTACACCTTC. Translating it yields CASSPESGYGYTF.

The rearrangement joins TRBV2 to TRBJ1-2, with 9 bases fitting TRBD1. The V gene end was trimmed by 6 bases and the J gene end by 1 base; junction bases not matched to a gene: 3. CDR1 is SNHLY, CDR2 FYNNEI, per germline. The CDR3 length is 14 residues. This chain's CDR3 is CASSDRGGNYGYTF. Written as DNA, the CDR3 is TGTGCCAGCAGCGACAGGGGGGGTAACTATGGCTACACCTTC.

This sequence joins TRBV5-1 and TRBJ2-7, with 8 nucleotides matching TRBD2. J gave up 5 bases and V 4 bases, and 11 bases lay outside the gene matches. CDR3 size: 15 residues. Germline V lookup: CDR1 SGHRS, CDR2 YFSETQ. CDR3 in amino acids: CASSPASGSSDEQYF. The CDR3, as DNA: TGCGCCAGCAGCCCAGCGAGCGGGAGCTCGGACGAGCAGTACTTC.

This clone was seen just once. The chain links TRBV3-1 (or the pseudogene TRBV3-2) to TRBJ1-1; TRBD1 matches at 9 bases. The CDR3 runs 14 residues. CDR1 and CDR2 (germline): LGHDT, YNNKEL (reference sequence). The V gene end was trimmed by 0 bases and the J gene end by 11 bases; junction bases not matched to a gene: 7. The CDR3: CASSQEGGTGYAFF. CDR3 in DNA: TGTGCCAGCAGCCAAGAAGGGGGGACAGGGTACGCTTTCTTT.

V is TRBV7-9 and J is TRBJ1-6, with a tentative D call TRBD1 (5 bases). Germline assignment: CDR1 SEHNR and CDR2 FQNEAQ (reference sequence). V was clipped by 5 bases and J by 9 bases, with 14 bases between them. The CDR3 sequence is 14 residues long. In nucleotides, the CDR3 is TGTGCCAGCAGCAAGGACACGGATTTTTCACCCCTCCACTTT. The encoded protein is CASSKDTDFSPLHF. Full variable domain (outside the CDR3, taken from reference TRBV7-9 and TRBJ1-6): DTGVSQNPRHKITKRGQNVTFRCDPISEHNRLYWYRQTLGQGPEFLTYFQNEAQLEKSRLLSDRFSAERPKGSFSTLEIQRTEQGDSAMYLCASSKDTDFSPLHFGNGTRLTVT.

The CDR3 protein is CSAQGQGVTGELFF. CDR3 nucleotides: TGCAGCGCCCAGGGACAGGGTGTCACCGGGGAGCTGTTTTTT. The J gene is TRBJ2-2, the V gene TRBV29-1; TRBD1 matches 9 bases. Germline CDR1 is SQVTM and CDR2 is ANQGSEA. There are 14 residues in the CDR3. V lost 7 bases, J lost 4 bases, and 7 bases stayed unmatched.

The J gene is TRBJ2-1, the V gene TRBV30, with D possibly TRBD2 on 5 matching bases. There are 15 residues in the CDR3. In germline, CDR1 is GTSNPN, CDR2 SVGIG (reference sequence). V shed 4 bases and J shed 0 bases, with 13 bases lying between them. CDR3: CAWTKQTSSYNEQFF. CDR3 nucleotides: TGTGCCTGGACTAAACAAACTAGCTCCTACAATGAGCAGTTCTTC.

CDR3 DNA sequence: TGTGCCAGCAGCTGGGGGGTAGGAGCTAATGAAAAACTGTTTTTT. This translates into CASSWGVGANEKLFF. This rearrangement joins TRBV7-2 to TRBJ1-4; D perhaps matches TRBD1 (5 bases). The V end lost 4 bases, the J end lost 3 bases, and 12 bases lay between the germline ends. Per germline, CDR1 SGHTA and CDR2 FQGNSA. The CDR3 sequence is 15 residues long.

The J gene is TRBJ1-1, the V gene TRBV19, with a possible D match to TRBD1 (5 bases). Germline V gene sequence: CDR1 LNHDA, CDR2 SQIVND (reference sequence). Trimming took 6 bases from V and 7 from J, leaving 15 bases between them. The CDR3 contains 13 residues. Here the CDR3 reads CASSWTEGNEAFF. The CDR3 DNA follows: TGTGCCAGTAGCTGGACGGAGGGGAATGAAGCTTTCTTT.

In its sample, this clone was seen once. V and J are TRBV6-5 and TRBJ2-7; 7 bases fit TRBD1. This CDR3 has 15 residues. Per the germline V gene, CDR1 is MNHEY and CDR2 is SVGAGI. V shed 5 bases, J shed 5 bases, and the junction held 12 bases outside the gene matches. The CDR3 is CASSQSPGQRDEQYF. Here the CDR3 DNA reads TGTGCCAGCAGTCAATCTCCGGGACAGAGGGACGAGCAGTACTTC.

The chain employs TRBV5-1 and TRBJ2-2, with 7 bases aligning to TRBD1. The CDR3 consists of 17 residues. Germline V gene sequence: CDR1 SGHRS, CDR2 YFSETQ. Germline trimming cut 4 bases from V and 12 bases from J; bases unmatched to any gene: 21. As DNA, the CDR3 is TGCGCCAGCAGCCCACGGACCGGGACAGCTCCAGGAACTAAGCTGTTTTTT. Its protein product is CASSPRTGTAPGTKLFF.

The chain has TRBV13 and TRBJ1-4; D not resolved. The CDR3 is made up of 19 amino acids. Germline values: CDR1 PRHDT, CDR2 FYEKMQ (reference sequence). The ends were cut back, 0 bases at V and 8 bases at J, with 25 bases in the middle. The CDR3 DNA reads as TGTGCCAGCAGCTTAGGCCGAGGGTCGTGGGGAATAAAAAACGAAAAACTGTTTTTT. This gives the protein CASSLGRGSWGIKNEKLFF.

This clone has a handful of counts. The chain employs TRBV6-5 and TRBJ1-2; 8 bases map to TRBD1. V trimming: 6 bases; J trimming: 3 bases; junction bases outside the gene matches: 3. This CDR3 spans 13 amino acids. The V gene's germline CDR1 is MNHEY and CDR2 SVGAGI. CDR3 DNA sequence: TGTGCCAGCAGGGGACAGGATTACTATGGCTACACCTTC. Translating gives CASRGQDYYGYTF.

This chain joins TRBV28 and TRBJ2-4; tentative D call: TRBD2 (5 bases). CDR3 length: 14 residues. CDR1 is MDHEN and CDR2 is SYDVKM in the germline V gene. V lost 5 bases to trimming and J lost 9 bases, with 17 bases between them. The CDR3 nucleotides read TGTGCCAGCAGTCCCGGGAATCCAAGTACCATTCAGTACTTC. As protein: CASSPGNPSTIQYF. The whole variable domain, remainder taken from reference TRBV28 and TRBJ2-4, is DVKVTQSSRYLVKRTGEKVFLECVQDMDHENMFWYRQDPGLGLRLIYFSYDVKMKEKGDIPEGYSVSREKKERFSLILESASTNQTSMYLCASSPGNPSTIQYFGAGTRLSVL.

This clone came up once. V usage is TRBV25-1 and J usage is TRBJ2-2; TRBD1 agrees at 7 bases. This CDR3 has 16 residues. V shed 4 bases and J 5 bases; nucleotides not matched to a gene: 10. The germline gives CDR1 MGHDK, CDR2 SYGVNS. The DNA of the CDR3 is TGTGCCAGCAGTGCCCGGACAGGAAGAGGGACCGGGGAGCTGTTTTTT. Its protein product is CASSARTGRGTGELFF.

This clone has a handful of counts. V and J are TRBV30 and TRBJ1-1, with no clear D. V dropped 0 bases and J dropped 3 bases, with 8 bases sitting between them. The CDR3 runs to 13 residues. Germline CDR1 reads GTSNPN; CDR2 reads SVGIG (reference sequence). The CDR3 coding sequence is TGTGCCTGGAGTGTAAATGAGCACACTGAAGCTTTCTTT. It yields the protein CAWSVNEHTEAFF.

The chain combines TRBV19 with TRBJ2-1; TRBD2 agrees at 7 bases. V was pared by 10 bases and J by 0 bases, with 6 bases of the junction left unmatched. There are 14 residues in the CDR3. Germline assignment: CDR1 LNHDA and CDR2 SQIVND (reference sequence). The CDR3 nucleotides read TGTGCCACTCAGCTAGCGGTCTCCTACAATGAGCAGTTCTTC. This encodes CATQLAVSYNEQFF.

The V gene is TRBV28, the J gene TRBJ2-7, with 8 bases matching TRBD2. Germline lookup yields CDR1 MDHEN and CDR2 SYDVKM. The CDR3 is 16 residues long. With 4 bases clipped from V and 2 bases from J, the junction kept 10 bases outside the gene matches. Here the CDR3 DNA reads TGTGCCAGCAGTTCCCCCGCCAGCGGGAGTGCCTACGAGCAGTACTTC. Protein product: CASSSPASGSAYEQYF.

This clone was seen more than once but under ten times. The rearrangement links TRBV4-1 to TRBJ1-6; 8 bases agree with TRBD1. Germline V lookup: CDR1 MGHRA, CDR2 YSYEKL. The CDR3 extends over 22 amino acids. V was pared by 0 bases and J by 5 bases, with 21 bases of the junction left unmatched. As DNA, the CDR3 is TGCGCCAGCAGCCAAGAGGGGGGGGGAAGGACAGGGAATGTTAAAGATAATTCACCCCTCCACTTT. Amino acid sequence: CASSQEGGGRTGNVKDNSPLHF.

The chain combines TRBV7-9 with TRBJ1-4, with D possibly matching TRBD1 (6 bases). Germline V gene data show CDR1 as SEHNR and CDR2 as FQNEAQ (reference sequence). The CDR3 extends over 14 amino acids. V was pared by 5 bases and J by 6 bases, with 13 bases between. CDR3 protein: CASSPTGGYEKLFF. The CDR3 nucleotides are TGTGCCAGCAGCCCGACGGGGGGCTATGAAAAACTGTTTTTT. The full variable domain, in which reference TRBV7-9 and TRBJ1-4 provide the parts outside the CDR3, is DTGVSQNPRHKITKRGQNVTFRCDPISEHNRLYWYRQTLGQGPEFLTYFQNEAQLEKSRLLSDRFSAERPKGSFSTLEIQRTEQGDSAMYLCASSPTGGYEKLFFGSGTQLSVL.

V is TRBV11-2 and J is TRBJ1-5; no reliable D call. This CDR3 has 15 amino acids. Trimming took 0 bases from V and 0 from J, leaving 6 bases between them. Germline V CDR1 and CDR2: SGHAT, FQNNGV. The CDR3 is CASSLEQYSNQPQHF. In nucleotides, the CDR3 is TGTGCCAGCAGCTTAGAACAGTATAGCAATCAGCCCCAGCATTTT.